Only one count was recorded for the clone carrying this T cell receptor beta chain. The CDR3 has 13 residues. Trimming removed 8 bases from V and 3 bases from J, with 10 bases in between. The source of the sample is a study of T cell responses to AZD1222 COVID-19 vaccine. The assay was immunoSEQ multiplex PCR, and TCRdb's table has in-frame clones only and misses some. The data show 90,000 to 120,000 clones, 80% to 95% seen once. This specimen consisted of peripheral blood, obtained 28 days after the second AZD1222 dose. The TCR originated in an adult who received the AZD1222 COVID-19 vaccine. The rearrangement joins TRBV12-3 or TRBV12-4 to TRBJ1-4; tentative D call: TRBD1 (6 bases). CDR3 region: CASGQGSNEKLFF. In nucleotides, the CDR3 is TGTGCCAGCGGCCAGGGGTCTAATGAAAAACTGTTTTTT.